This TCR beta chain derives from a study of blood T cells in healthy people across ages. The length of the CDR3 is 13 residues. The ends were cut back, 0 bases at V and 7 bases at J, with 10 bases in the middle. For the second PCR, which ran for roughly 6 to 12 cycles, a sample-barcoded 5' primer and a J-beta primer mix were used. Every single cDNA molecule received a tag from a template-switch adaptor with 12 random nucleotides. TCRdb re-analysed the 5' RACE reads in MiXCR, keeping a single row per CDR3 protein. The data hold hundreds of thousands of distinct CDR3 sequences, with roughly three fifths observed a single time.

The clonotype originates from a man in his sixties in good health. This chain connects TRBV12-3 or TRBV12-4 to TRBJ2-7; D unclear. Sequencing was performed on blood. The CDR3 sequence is CASSLASVWEQYF. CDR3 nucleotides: TGTGCCAGCAGTTTAGCGTCCGTGTGGGAGCAGTACTTC.